This T cell receptor (beta chain) was sequenced for a study of blood T cell repertoires in COVID-19. Original processing notes: Reference gene primer amplification gave nucleated cell count estimates. TCRdb keeps only in-frame clones here, not all; method: immunoSEQ multiplex PCR. Clonal size and the V and J genes are those of that table, whereas D and trimming came from the DNA. Among more than 300,000 clones, about 87% were seen once, and the ten largest hold 10%. The germline V and J ends were trimmed by 1 base and 4 bases, with 11 bases remaining between them. Germline V gene sequence: CDR1 SGHVS, CDR2 FNYEAQ. This CDR3 is 15 amino acids long.

The origin of this receptor is a woman aged 25 to 39 with COVID-19, enrolled during active disease. Sequenced sample: peripheral blood. The rearrangement joins TRBV7-6 to TRBJ1-3; no clear D gene. Here the CDR3 DNA reads TGTGCCAGCAGCTTAGTGGCGGGGATCGGAAACACCATATATTTT. Translating gives CASSLVAGIGNTIYF.